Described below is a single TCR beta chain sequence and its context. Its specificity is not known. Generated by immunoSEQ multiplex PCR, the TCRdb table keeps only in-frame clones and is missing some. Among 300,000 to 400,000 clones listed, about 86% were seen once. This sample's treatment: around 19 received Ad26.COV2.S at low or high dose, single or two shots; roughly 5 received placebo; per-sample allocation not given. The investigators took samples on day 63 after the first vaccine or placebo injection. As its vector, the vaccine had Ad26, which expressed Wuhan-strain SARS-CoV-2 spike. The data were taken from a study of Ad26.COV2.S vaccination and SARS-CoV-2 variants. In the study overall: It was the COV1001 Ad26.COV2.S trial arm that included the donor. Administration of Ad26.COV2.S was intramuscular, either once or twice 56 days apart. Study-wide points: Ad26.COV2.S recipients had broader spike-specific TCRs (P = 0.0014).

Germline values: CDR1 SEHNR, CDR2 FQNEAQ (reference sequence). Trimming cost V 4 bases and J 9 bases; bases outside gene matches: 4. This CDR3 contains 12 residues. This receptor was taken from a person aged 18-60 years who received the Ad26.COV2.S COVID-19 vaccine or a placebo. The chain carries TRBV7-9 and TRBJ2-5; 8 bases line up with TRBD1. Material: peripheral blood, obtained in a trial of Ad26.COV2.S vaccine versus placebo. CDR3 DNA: TGTGCCAGCAGCTGGACAGGGCTGGCCCAGTACTTC. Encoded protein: CASSWTGLAQYF.